This passage covers 28 T cell receptor beta chains from one sample sequenced in a study of T cell responses to AZD1222 COVID-19 vaccine. Using immunoSEQ multiplex PCR, the repertoire was profiled, and TCRdb retains in-frame clones only, with some absent. The sample lists 100,000 to 140,000 clones; about 93% were seen once. The sample was peripheral blood, taken on day 0 of AZD1222 vaccination. These receptors were obtained from an adult in good health.

This rearrangement joins TRBV5-8 to TRBJ1-2; D is unresolved. The germline V gene encodes CDR1 SGHTS and CDR2 YDEGEE. Between the trimmed V and J ends, which lost 1 base and 2 bases, there was a span of 6 bases. The CDR3 runs 13 residues. This chain's CDR3 is CASSLSWNYGYTF. The CDR3 DNA follows: TGTGCCAGCAGCTTGAGTTGGAACTATGGCTACACCTTC.

This clone came up a few times. The rearrangement uses TRBV4-2 and TRBJ2-3; 8 nucleotides align to TRBD2. V was pared by 2 bases and J by 4 bases, with 8 bases of the junction left unmatched. The CDR3 contains 16 residues. CDR1 is LGHNA and CDR2 is YNFKEQ in the germline V gene. Here the CDR3 reads CASSQMDGSGADTQYF. The CDR3 bases are TGTGCCAGCAGCCAAATGGATGGTAGCGGGGCAGATACGCAGTATTTT.

The V gene is TRBV18, the J gene TRBJ1-1; D is possibly TRBD1 (5 bases). V lost 6 bases and J lost 1, with 12 bases in between. Germline CDR1 is KGHSH and CDR2 is LQKENI. The CDR3 extends over 14 amino acids. CDR3 coding DNA: TGTGCCAGCTCTCTAACCGACAGGAACACTGAAGCTTTCTTT. It encodes CASSLTDRNTEAFF.

The rearrangement links TRBV10-3 to TRBJ1-3; a weak D match, TRBD1 (6 bases). Trimming removed 3 bases from V and 4 bases from J, with 13 bases in between. From germline, CDR1 is ENHRY and CDR2 SYGVKD. There are 15 residues in the CDR3. The DNA for the CDR3 is TGTGCCATCAGTGATTCGGGGGCGCGGGGAAACACCATATATTTT. It is translated as CAISDSGARGNTIYF.

This chain uses TRBV7-9 with TRBJ2-2; 9 bases match TRBD1. With 4 bases clipped from V and 4 bases from J, the junction kept 4 bases outside the gene matches. CDR3 length: 15 amino acids. Looked up from germline, CDR1 is SEHNR and CDR2 is FQNEAQ (reference sequence). The CDR3 nucleotides are TGTGCCAGCAGCTCGGACAGGGGTAGCACCGGGGAGCTGTTTTTT. Amino acids: CASSSDRGSTGELFF.

The chain recombines TRBV5-4 with TRBJ2-1, with D tentatively TRBD1 (6 bases). Between the trimmed V and J ends, which lost 5 bases and 9 bases, there was a span of 18 bases. The germline V gene has CDR1 SGHNT and CDR2 YYREEE (reference sequence). This CDR3 has 14 amino acids. The CDR3 loop is CASSLPLGTTEQFF. CDR3 nucleotide sequence: TGTGCCAGCAGTTTGCCGCTAGGGACAACTGAGCAGTTCTTC.

The chain uses TRBV28 and TRBJ1-5; D is undetermined. V gave up 8 bases and J gave up 2 bases, with 10 bases separating them. This CDR3 spans 13 amino acids. The V gene's germline CDR1 is MDHEN and CDR2 SYDVKM. The CDR3 region is CASSLVGNQPQHF. The CDR3 coding sequence is TGTGCCAGCTCCCTTGTTGGCAATCAGCCCCAGCATTTT.

This clone has a single count. J is TRBJ1-1 and V is TRBV14; D is uncertain. Trimming stripped 1 base from V and 7 bases from J, with 13 bases between. There are 14 residues in the CDR3. Germline CDR1 is SGHDN and CDR2 is FVKESK. The CDR3 region has the DNA TGTGCCAGCAGCCAAGCCCAGCTGCAACTTGAAGCTTTCTTT. It translates to CASSQAQLQLEAFF.

The chain joins TRBV12-3 or TRBV12-4 to TRBJ2-7; the D is unclear. This CDR3 has 13 amino acids. V lost 7 bases to trimming and J lost 2 bases, with 12 bases between them. In DNA, the CDR3 is TGTGCCAGCAACATGGACGGAGCCTACGAGCAGTACTTC. This encodes CASNMDGAYEQYF.

This clone was counted a few times. This chain links TRBV29-1 with TRBJ2-7, with TRBD1 matching 7 bases. This CDR3 region has 13 residues. Per germline, CDR1 SQVTM and CDR2 ANQGSEA. Losses at the gene ends were 2 bases for V and 1 base for J; bases not matched to a gene: 2. CDR3 in amino acids: CSVETGESYEQYF. The CDR3 region has the DNA TGCAGCGTTGAAACAGGGGAGTCCTACGAGCAGTACTTC.

The V gene is TRBV5-4, the J gene TRBJ2-3, with 11 bases lining up with TRBD2. The CDR3 consists of 18 residues. CDR1 is SGHNT, CDR2 YYREEE, per germline (reference sequence). Trimming at V came to 2 bases and at J to 2 bases, leaving 10 bases not matched to a gene. The CDR3 sequence is CASSFSSLAGGHTDTQYF. CDR3 sequence (DNA): TGTGCCAGCAGCTTTTCCTCTCTAGCGGGGGGACACACAGATACGCAGTATTTT.

The chain carries TRBV27 and TRBJ1-4; D may be TRBD1 (5 bases). CDR3 length equals 13 residues. CDR1 and CDR2 from the germline V gene are MNHEY and SMNVEV (reference sequence). Trimming shortened V by 2 bases and J by 7 bases, and 8 bases separated the two germline ends. The CDR3 bases are TGTGCCAGCAGTTTAGGACACCCTGAAAAACTGTTTTTT. Encoded protein: CASSLGHPEKLFF.

J is TRBJ2-5 and V is TRBV12-5; the match to TRBD2 covers 13 bases. Trimming removed 7 bases from V and 5 bases from J; junction bases left unmatched: 7. The CDR3 length is 15 residues. From germline, CDR1 is LGHNT and CDR2 FRNRAP. The CDR3 here is CASALGLAGKETQYF. CDR3 nucleotide sequence: TGTGCTAGTGCCCTGGGACTAGCGGGGAAGGAGACCCAGTACTTC.

J is TRBJ1-3 and V is TRBV4-3; 9 nucleotides align to TRBD1. The CDR3 has 16 amino acids. The V gene end was trimmed by 0 bases and the J gene end by 3 bases; junction bases not matched to a gene: 3. Germline values: CDR1 LGHNA, CDR2 YSLEER. This CDR3 reads CASSQDHRGLGNTIYF. DNA for the CDR3: TGCGCCAGCAGCCAAGATCACAGGGGGCTTGGAAACACCATATATTTT.

The chain recombines TRBV6-6 with TRBJ1-5; maybe TRBD1 (6 bases). The CDR3 runs 15 residues. The V and J ends lost 5 bases and 4 bases respectively, with 15 bases between them. From germline, CDR1 is MNHNY and CDR2 SVGAGI (reference sequence). CDR3 sequence: CASSGNRVGNQPQHF. The CDR3 DNA is TGTGCCAGCAGTGGAAACAGGGTGGGGAATCAGCCCCAGCATTTT.

This chain joins TRBV4-3 and TRBJ2-3; D unresolved. CDR3 length: 13 residues. V was trimmed by 4 bases and J by 6 bases, leaving 11 bases between them. CDR1 is LGHNA and CDR2 is YSLEER in the germline V gene. CDR3 residues: CASSLSSRDTQYF. In DNA, the CDR3 is TGCGCCAGCAGCCTCAGTAGTCGGGATACGCAGTATTTT.

The chain uses TRBV9 and TRBJ2-7, with D perhaps given as TRBD1 or TRBD2 (5 bases each). CDR3 length: 15 residues. Trimming cost V 4 bases and J 4 bases, with 18 bases left between them. Germline V lookup: CDR1 SGDLS, CDR2 YYNGEE. The CDR3 DNA is TGTGCCAGCAGCCCACGGCCGGGACCCCCGTACGAGCAGTACTTC. Its protein product is CASSPRPGPPYEQYF.

J is TRBJ2-7 and V is TRBV2, with a possible D match to TRBD2 (5 bases). V was trimmed by 6 bases and J by 7 bases, leaving 16 bases between them. The length of the CDR3 is 13 residues. Germline lookup yields CDR1 SNHLY and CDR2 FYNNEI. The CDR3 DNA sequence: TGTGCCAGCAGCCTAGAGGGCTTCGGGGAGCAGTACTTC. Translated: CASSLEGFGEQYF.

V and J are TRBV19 and TRBJ1-4, with TRBD1 as a possible D gene (6 bases). The ends were cut back, 4 bases at V and 7 bases at J, with 22 bases in the middle. The CDR3 runs to 17 residues. Germline V lookup: CDR1 LNHDA, CDR2 SQIVND (reference sequence). The CDR3 sequence is CASSREGTRLRVEKLFF. In nucleotides, the CDR3 is TGTGCCAGTAGTAGGGAAGGGACAAGACTTCGTGTTGAAAAACTGTTTTTT.

This chain connects TRBV20-1 to TRBJ1-3; no definite D call. V lost 3 bases and J 0 bases, leaving 12 bases between the germline ends. CDR3 length equals 15 residues. Germline V gives CDR1 DFQATT, CDR2 SNEGSKA (reference sequence). CDR3 sequence reads: CSASRNDGSGNTIYF. The DNA of the CDR3 is TGCAGTGCTAGTCGAAATGACGGCTCTGGAAACACCATATATTTT.

The genes are TRBV6-5 and TRBJ2-7; tentatively, D is TRBD1 (5 bases). CDR1 and CDR2 (germline): MNHEY, SVGAGI. This CDR3 spans 14 amino acids. V was cut by 0 bases and J by 6 bases, with 12 bases left in between. CDR3 in amino acids: CASSYSVGTGEQYF. The DNA for the CDR3 is TGTGCCAGCAGTTACTCCGTCGGTACAGGCGAGCAGTACTTC.

This chain joins TRBV18 and TRBJ1-1; 7 bases fit TRBD1. In germline, CDR1 is KGHSH, CDR2 LQKENI. The CDR3 runs 15 residues. Unmatched junction bases numbered 6, after V lost 0 bases and J lost 5 bases. This CDR3 is CASSPPGGAKTEAFF. CDR3 coding DNA: TGTGCCAGCTCACCACCAGGGGGCGCTAAGACTGAAGCTTTCTTT.

The J gene is TRBJ1-2, the V gene TRBV6-5; D unresolved. The V gene lost 6 bases and the J gene lost 8 bases, with 10 bases spanning the gap. The germline V gene has CDR1 MNHEY and CDR2 SVGAGI. The CDR3 is 11 amino acids. The CDR3 region is CASSSRLGYTF. The CDR3 DNA is TGTGCCAGCAGCTCCAGGTTGGGCTACACCTTC.

This rearrangement joins TRBV7-9 to TRBJ2-7; weak D call: TRBD1 (6 bases). Germline CDR1 reads SEHNR; CDR2 reads FQNEAQ (reference sequence). This CDR3 has 15 amino acids. Trimming removed 5 bases at V and 0 bases at J, with 14 bases between. This CDR3 reads CASSPQRDNSYEQYF. DNA of the CDR3: TGTGCCAGCAGCCCCCAAAGGGACAACTCCTACGAGCAGTACTTC.

This sequence joins TRBV30 and TRBJ2-3; no reliable D call. CDR3 size: 14 residues. Germline V gene lookup returns CDR1 GTSNPN and CDR2 SVGIG (reference sequence). The V and J ends lost 0 bases and 1 base respectively, with 8 bases between them. The CDR3 here is CAWSVGSRTDTQYF. CDR3 in DNA: TGTGCCTGGAGTGTGGGATCCCGCACAGATACGCAGTATTTT. The whole variable domain, filled in from reference TRBV30 and TRBJ2-3, reads SQTIHQWPATLVQPVGSPLSLECTVEGTSNPNLYWYRQAAGRGLQLLFYSVGIGQISSEVPQNLSASRPQDRQFILSSKKLLLSDSGFYLCAWSVGSRTDTQYFGPGTRLTVL.

The V and J genes are TRBV9 and TRBJ1-2; TRBD1 matches 7 bases. Germline CDR1 is SGDLS and CDR2 is YYNGEE. Losses at the gene ends were 0 bases for V and 4 bases for J; bases not matched to a gene: 6. The CDR3 is made up of 15 amino acids. CDR3 coding DNA: TGTGCCAGCAGCGTAGATCCCGGGACAGCCTATGGCTACACCTTC. Translated, it gives CASSVDPGTAYGYTF.

This chain links TRBV19 with TRBJ1-1; weak D call: TRBD1 (5 bases). The CDR3 loop spans 14 amino acids. The V gene's germline CDR1 is LNHDA and CDR2 SQIVND (reference sequence). Trimming removed 5 bases from V and 1 base from J, with 11 bases in between. In DNA form, the CDR3 reads TGTGCCAGTAGTCCGGGACGCCGGAACACTGAAGCTTTCTTT. Translating it yields CASSPGRRNTEAFF.

The chain recombines TRBV5-6 with TRBJ2-3; 7 positions agree with TRBD2. Per the germline V gene, CDR1 is SGHDT and CDR2 is YYEEEE. The length of the CDR3 is 13 residues. The junction had 10 bases not matched to a gene; V was cut back by 9 bases and J by 6 bases. The DNA for the CDR3 is TGTGCCATCGGGGTAGCGGGCCAGGATACGCAGTATTTT. Amino acids: CAIGVAGQDTQYF.